This TCR beta chain is from a study of response to subunit inactivated influenza vaccine. TCRdb reprocessed the RT-PCR reads via MiXCR and lists one record per CDR3 protein. This table has fewer than 600,000 distinct CDR3 sequences, approximately 7.2% appearing once. The study's findings and limits: The authors suggested that few new T cells are recruited per seasonal influenza vaccination.

Remarks on this clonotype: Its target is not known.

Germline CDR1 LGHNA, CDR2 YSLEER. V was cut by 0 bases and J by 5 bases, with 13 bases left in between. The CDR3 is 15 residues long. This sequence joins TRBV4-3 and TRBJ1-2; no definite D call. This receptor was taken from a man aged 50 to 69 who received an inactivated influenza vaccine. The sample in question was PBMCs from blood, obtained around 2 years after vaccination. The CDR3 loop is CASSQDVGRGYGYTF. The CDR3 nucleotides are TGCGCCAGCAGCCAAGATGTCGGCCGAGGGTATGGCTACACCTTC.